The T cell receptor (beta chain) under discussion was sequenced for a study of response to subunit inactivated influenza vaccine. General study results and limits: Authors suggested each seasonal influenza vaccination recruits few new T cells.

Germline assignment: CDR1 SQVTM and CDR2 ANQGSEA. V lost 2 bases to trimming and J lost 4 bases; unmatched junction nucleotides: 4. This CDR3 is built from 15 residues. Remarks on this clonotype: What it binds is unknown.

TCRdb independently ran MiXCR on the RT-PCR reads; one entry per CDR3 protein. The repertoire holds about 800,000 distinct CDR3 sequences, with 21% as singletons. The gene calls are TRBV29-1 and TRBJ2-2, with 10 bases aligning to TRBD1. This TCR was sampled from a man aged 45-65 years who received an inactivated influenza vaccine. The starting material was PBMCs from blood, obtained 5 to 6 days after vaccination. Written as DNA, the CDR3 is TGCAGCGTTGAATCCCGGGACAGGGGCACCGGGGAGCTGTTTTTT. Its translation is CSVESRDRGTGELFF.